Listed below are T cell receptor beta chains from one sample, sequenced in a study of control samples from healthy donors and cancer patients. Generated by immunoSEQ multiplex PCR, the TCRdb table keeps only in-frame clones and is missing some. Altogether around 80,000 clones are present, around 93% being singletons, with the ten largest covering roughly 3%. Sequencing was performed on blood. The receptors here all came from a woman aged 25-40 years in good health. The CDR3 runs from the conserved cysteine through the conserved F or W. The D gene is left open where the match is weak. A clone size is listed for some rows: how often the clone was seen (once, few, many), or a class if it is expanded.

clone_size j_call v_call d_call cdr3_nt cdr3_aa
- TRBJ1-1 TRBV9 - TGTGCCAGCAGCGGAAGAGAAAACACTGAAGCTTTCTTT CASSGRENTEAFF
- TRBJ1-5 TRBV6-5 - TGTGCCAGCAGACGAGACAGTACTCAGCCCCAGCATTTT CASRRDSTQPQHF
- TRBJ2-3 TRBV24-1 TRBD2 TGTGCCACCAGTGAACCCGGGACTAGTGTTAACACAGATACGCAGTATTTT CATSEPGTSVNTDTQYF
- TRBJ1-2 TRBV6-1 - TGTGCCAGCAGTGATTCAGGGGACATCGCGTTCTATGGCTACACCTTC CASSDSGDIAFYGYTF
- TRBJ2-3 TRBV29-1 - TGCAGCGTTCGACCGGGACAACAAACCCAAACAGATACGCAGTATTTT CSVRPGQQTQTDTQYF
- TRBJ1-5 TRBV27 - TGTGCCAGCAGTTTATCGGGGTATAGCAATCAGCCCCAGCATTTT CASSLSGYSNQPQHF
- TRBJ2-5 TRBV7-2 - TGTGCCAGCAGCAGCCAACTACTAGGGCTGATCCAAGAGACCCAGTACTTC CASSSQLLGLIQETQYF
- TRBJ2-7 TRBV29-1 TRBD2 TGCAGCGTTGAAGATTCCTCACGGGGGGACTACGAGCAGTACTTC CSVEDSSRGDYEQYF
- TRBJ2-5 TRBV12-5 TRBD1 TGTGCTAGTGGTTTGCGGCCAGGGGGCCGGGGAGAGACCCAGTACTTC CASGLRPGGRGETQYF
- TRBJ2-3 TRBV19 - TGTGCCAGTAGTATCCGCCCCACAGATACGCAGTATTTT CASSIRPTDTQYF
- TRBJ1-4 TRBV6-5 - TGTGCCAGCAGTTACGCCAGCGATAATGAAAAACTGTTTTTT CASSYASDNEKLFF
- TRBJ2-3 TRBV11-2 TRBD1 TGTGCCAGCAGCTTATTCCAGGGGGCAGATACGCAGTATTTT CASSLFQGADTQYF
- TRBJ1-1 TRBV9 - TGTGCCAGCAGCGGGGACATTACCCCAGGCACTGAAGCTTTCTTT CASSGDITPGTEAFF
- TRBJ2-1 TRBV7-9 - TGTGCCAGCAGCCCCCTGACGTTAAGGCTCTCGGAGCAGTTCTTC CASSPLTLRLSEQFF
- TRBJ1-4 TRBV10-3 - TGTGCCACCGCGGCCCGAGGAGCAACTAATGAAAAACTGTTTTTT CATAARGATNEKLFF
- TRBJ1-5 TRBV19 - TGTGCCAGTAGTGAGGGGACGGTCCAGCCCCAGCATTTT CASSEGTVQPQHF
few TRBJ1-1 TRBV27 - TGTGCCAGCAGACCCCGGGCAGGTCTGAACACTGAAGCTTTCTTT CASRPRAGLNTEAFF
- TRBJ1-5 TRBV4-1 - TGCGCCAGCAGCCAATCTGTCGGCGGCAATCAGCCCCAGCATTTT CASSQSVGGNQPQHF
- TRBJ1-2 TRBV7-9 - TGTGCCAGCAGCTTAGAATTAGACTACTATGGCTACACCTTC CASSLELDYYGYTF
- TRBJ2-1 TRBV4-2 - TGTGCCAGCAGCCAAGGACACCTAAGCTCCTACAATGAGCAGTTCTTC CASSQGHLSSYNEQFF
- TRBJ1-6 TRBV28 TRBD1 TGTGCCAGCAGCCCACGTGGGACAGGGGGGTATAATTCACCCCTCCACTTT CASSPRGTGGYNSPLHF
- TRBJ2-1 TRBV10-3 - TGTGCCATCAGTGAGTCGGGTGGATACAATGAGCAGTTCTTC CAISESGGYNEQFF
- TRBJ2-3 TRBV28 TRBD2 TGTGCCAGCACCCTAGCGGACCGCACAGATACGCAGTATTTT CASTLADRTDTQYF
- TRBJ2-2 TRBV6-5 - TGTGCCAGCAGTATTGACGGACAGTACGGGGAGCTGTTTTTT CASSIDGQYGELFF
few TRBJ2-2 TRBV5-1 TRBD1 TGCGCCAGCAGCTCACGAGGAGCAGGGGGCGGAACCGGGGAGCTGTTTTTT CASSSRGAGGGTGELFF
- TRBJ1-5 TRBV21-1 - TGTGCCAGCAGCCCTAGGGAGAGAGATCAGCCCCAGCATTTT CASSPRERDQPQHF
- TRBJ1-2 TRBV3-1/TRBV3-2 - TGTGCCAGCAGCCGCGGGACGCTAAATAACTATGGCTACACCTTC CASSRGTLNNYGYTF
- TRBJ1-2 TRBV3-1/TRBV3-2 - TGTGCCAGCAGCCAAGGGCAGGACACCCCGCATGGCTACACCTTC CASSQGQDTPHGYTF
once TRBJ2-5 TRBV5-6 - TGTGCCAGCAGCTTTGGTCCCGGGGGACTCCCAACGTTGAAGACCCAGTACTTC CASSFGPGGLPTLKTQYF
- TRBJ2-1 TRBV7-9 - TGTGCCAGCAGCCCCGGACAGTCCTACAATGAGCAGTTCTTC CASSPGQSYNEQFF
- TRBJ2-3 TRBV19 - TGTGCCAGTAGTATGACAGATACGCAGTATTTT CASSMTDTQYF
- TRBJ1-1 TRBV4-1 - TGCGCCAGCAGCCAAGAAGAGGGGCGGGGCACTGAAGCTTTCTTT CASSQEEGRGTEAFF
- TRBJ2-2 TRBV24-1 - TGTGCCACGTTACAGGCGAACACCGGGGAGCTGTTTTTT CATLQANTGELFF
- TRBJ2-2 TRBV7-3 - TGTGCCAGCAGCTTAACGTCTATGCTATCGGGCGGGGAGCTGTTTTTT CASSLTSMLSGGELFF
- TRBJ1-6 TRBV6-1 - TGTGCCAGCAGTGAACGTAAGACAGCTGAGGGGTCCCTCCACTTT CASSERKTAEGSLHF
- TRBJ2-1 TRBV7-9 TRBD1 TGTGCCAGCAGCTTCTTGACAGGGGGCTTGGTTGAGCAGTTCTTC CASSFLTGGLVEQFF
- TRBJ1-4 TRBV18 - TGTGCCAGCTCACCACCACGAGGGGTGGCTAATGAAAAACTGTTTTTT CASSPPRGVANEKLFF
- TRBJ2-2 TRBV24-1 - TGTGCCACCAGTGAATATAGTGGTTCCGGGGAGCTGTTTTTT CATSEYSGSGELFF
once TRBJ2-7 TRBV9 - TGTGCCAGCAGCCCCCGGGATCTAGTCCACGAGCAGTACTTC CASSPRDLVHEQYF
few TRBJ2-7 TRBV5-1 - TGCGCCAGCAGCCATCGGGCCTCGGGCGGCTACGAGCAGTACTTC CASSHRASGGYEQYF
- TRBJ1-5 TRBV18 - TGTGCCAGCTCACCGGGCGGTCGAGGGGTGAATCAGCCCCAGCATTTT CASSPGGRGVNQPQHF
- TRBJ1-4 TRBV5-1 - TGCGCCAGCAGTATTTACAGGAATGAAAAACTGTTTTTT CASSIYRNEKLFF
- TRBJ1-2 TRBV2 - TGTGCCAGCAGTGACAGGGCGCTCTATGGCTACACCTTC CASSDRALYGYTF